The clone carrying this T cell receptor (beta chain) was detected only once. This sample was taken from a study of blood T cells in healthy people across ages. The V and J ends lost 5 bases and 5 bases respectively, with 12 bases between them. The CDR3 totals 13 residues. Per germline, CDR1 DFQATT and CDR2 SNEGSKA (reference sequence). Through a sample-barcoded 5' primer and a J-beta primer mix, a second PCR was run for roughly 6 to 12 cycles. TCRdb independently ran MiXCR on the 5' RACE reads; one entry per CDR3 protein. The sample lists approximately 900,000 distinct CDR3 sequences, about 48% seen once, with 13% in the top ten.

The V and J genes are TRBV20-1 and TRBJ2-2, with no clear D. The receptor was derived from a man aged 25-45 years in good health. Sequencing input: blood. DNA for the CDR3: TGCAGTGCTCGGAGAGCCGGAACCGGGGAGCTGTTTTTT. Protein: CSARRAGTGELFF.